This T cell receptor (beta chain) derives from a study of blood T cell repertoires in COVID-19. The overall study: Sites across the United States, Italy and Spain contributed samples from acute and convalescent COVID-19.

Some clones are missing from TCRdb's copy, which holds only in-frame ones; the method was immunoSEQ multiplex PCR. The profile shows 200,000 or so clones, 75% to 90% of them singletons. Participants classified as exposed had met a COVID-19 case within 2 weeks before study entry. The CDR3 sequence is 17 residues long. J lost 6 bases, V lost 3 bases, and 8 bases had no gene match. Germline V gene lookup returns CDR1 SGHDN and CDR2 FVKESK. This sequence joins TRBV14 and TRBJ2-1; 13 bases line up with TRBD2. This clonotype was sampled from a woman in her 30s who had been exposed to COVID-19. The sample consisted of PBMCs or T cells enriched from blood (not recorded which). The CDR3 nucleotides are TGTGCCAGCAGCCATTTCGGACTAGCGGGAGTGGGCAATGAGCAGTTCTTC. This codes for CASSHFGLAGVGNEQFF.